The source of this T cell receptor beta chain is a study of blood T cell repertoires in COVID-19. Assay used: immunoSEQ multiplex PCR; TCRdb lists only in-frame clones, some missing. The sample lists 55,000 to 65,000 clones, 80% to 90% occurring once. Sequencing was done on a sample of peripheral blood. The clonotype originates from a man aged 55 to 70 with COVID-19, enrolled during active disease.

The CDR3, as DNA: TGTGCCAGCTCACCATTCCCCCTAGCGGGGGGGCGTCCCGGGGAGCTGTTTTTT. This sequence encodes CASSPFPLAGGRPGELFF. The chain links TRBV18 to TRBJ2-2, with 12 bases matching TRBD2. The junction had 10 bases not matched to a gene; V was cut back by 2 bases and J by 6 bases. CDR3 length: 18 amino acids. Germline V lookup: CDR1 KGHSH, CDR2 LQKENI.